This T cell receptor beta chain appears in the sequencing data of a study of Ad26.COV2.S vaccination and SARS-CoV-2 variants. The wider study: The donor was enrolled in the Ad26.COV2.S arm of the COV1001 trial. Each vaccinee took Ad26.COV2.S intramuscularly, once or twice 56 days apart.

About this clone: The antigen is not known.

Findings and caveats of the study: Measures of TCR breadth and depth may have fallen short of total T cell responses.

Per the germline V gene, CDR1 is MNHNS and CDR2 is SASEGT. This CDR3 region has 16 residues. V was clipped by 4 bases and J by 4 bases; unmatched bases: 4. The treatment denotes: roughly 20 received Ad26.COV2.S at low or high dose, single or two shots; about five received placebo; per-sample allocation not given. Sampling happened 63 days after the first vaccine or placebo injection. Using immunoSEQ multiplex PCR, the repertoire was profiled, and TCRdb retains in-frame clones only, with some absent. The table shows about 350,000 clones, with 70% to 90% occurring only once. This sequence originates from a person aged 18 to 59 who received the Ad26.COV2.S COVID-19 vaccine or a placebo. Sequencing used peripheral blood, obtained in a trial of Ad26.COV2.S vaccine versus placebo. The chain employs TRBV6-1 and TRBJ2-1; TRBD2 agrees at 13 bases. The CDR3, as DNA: TGTGCCAGCAGTGCTCGGACTAGCGGGGGATACAATGAGCAGTTCTTC. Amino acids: CASSARTSGGYNEQFF.